Following are 2 T cell receptor beta chains from one sample sequenced in a study of cytomegalovirus exposure and HLA in healthy donors. The PCR ran on 60 Vbeta and 13 Jbeta primers. The assay was immunoSEQ multiplex PCR, and TCRdb's table has in-frame clones only and misses some. Of 100,000 or so clones listed, around 70% are singletons. Sequenced: PBMCs. These receptors all come from a man aged 40-49 years in good health and CMV-seronegative.

In its sample, this clone was seen once. CDR3 amino acids: CASSPPGAGRARETQYF. In DNA, the CDR3 is TGTGCCAGCTCACCACCGGGGGCCGGGAGGGCCAGGGAGACCCAGTACTTC. The chain links TRBV18 to TRBJ2-5; 8 bases align to TRBD2. This CDR3 spans 17 amino acids. Losses at the gene ends were 0 bases for V and 5 bases for J; bases not matched to a gene: 11. Germline lookup yields CDR1 KGHSH and CDR2 LQKENI. Full variable domain (rest looked up from reference TRBV18 and TRBJ2-5): NAGVMQNPRHLVRRRGQEARLRCSPMKGHSHVYWYRQLPEEGLKFMVYLQKENIIDESGMPKERFSAEFPKEGPSILRIQQVVRGDSAAYFCASSPPGAGRARETQYFGPGTRLLVL.

The rearrangement joins TRBV28 to TRBJ2-3; D is possibly TRBD2 (5 bases). CDR1 is MDHEN, CDR2 SYDVKM, per germline. V was shortened by 6 bases and J by 4 bases, with 20 bases between the two germline ends. CDR3 size: 16 residues. The CDR3 loop is CASSQTRVVLPDTQYF. For the CDR3, the DNA is TGTGCCAGCAGCCAAACTAGAGTGGTTCTTCCAGATACGCAGTATTTT.